The 14 T cell receptor beta chains below all came from one sample that was sequenced in a study of neurological immune-mediated disorders. In TCRdb, the 5' RACE reads were re-called with MiXCR into one record per CDR3 protein. The profile shows around 16,000 distinct CDR3 sequences, roughly 14% of them singletons. Specimen: PBMCs. Receptors were obtained from a man between 60 and 75 years old with HTLV-1-associated myelopathy (HAM/TSP).

The J gene is TRBJ2-2, the V gene TRBV6-2 or TRBV6-3; TRBD1 might be the D (5 bases). The CDR3 is 12 residues long. Germline-derived CDR1 and CDR2 are MNHEY and SVGEGT. In nucleotides, the CDR3 is TGTGTTAGCAGGGTTTTGGAGGGGGAGCTGTTTTTT. Translating it yields CVSRVLEGELFF.

In its sample, this clonotype was seen a few times. The chain carries TRBV29-1 and TRBJ1-5; 7 bases agree with TRBD1. V trimming: 7 bases; J trimming: 11 bases; junction bases outside the gene matches: 14. CDR1 is SQVTM and CDR2 is ANQGSEA in the germline V gene. The length of the CDR3 is 13 residues. The chain's CDR3 is CSAGETPQGAQHF. CDR3 in DNA: TGCAGCGCGGGGGAGACCCCGCAGGGGGCCCAGCATTTT.

This clonotype was seen repeatedly, ten times or more. J is TRBJ1-4 and V is TRBV5-5; 7 nucleotides match TRBD1. V shed 4 bases, J shed 3 bases, and the junction held 3 bases outside the gene matches. The CDR3 length is 14 residues. The germline V gene has CDR1 SGHKS and CDR2 YYEKEE (reference sequence). The CDR3 sequence: CASSQQGSNEKLFF. The DNA of the CDR3 is TGTGCCAGCAGCCAACAGGGGTCTAATGAAAAACTGTTTTTT.

This clonotype was observed at least ten times. This chain uses TRBV5-1 with TRBJ1-1; TRBD1 agrees at 7 bases. The V gene end was trimmed by 2 bases and the J gene end by 4 bases; junction bases not matched to a gene: 5. From germline, CDR1 is SGHRS and CDR2 YFSETQ. This CDR3 has 14 amino acids. For the CDR3, the DNA is TGCGCCAGCAGCTTAACAGGGGAGGGCACTGAAGCTTTCTTT. Encoded protein: CASSLTGEGTEAFF.

This clonotype has ten or more counts. The chain combines TRBV5-1 with TRBJ2-7, with 10 bases lining up with TRBD1. The J segment lost 9 bases and the V segment lost 2 bases, leaving 8 bases of the junction unmatched. Germline V CDR1 and CDR2: SGHRS, YFSETQ. The CDR3 is made up of 14 amino acids. The CDR3 reads CASSFRTGGDGQYF. The CDR3 nucleotides read TGCGCCAGCAGCTTTAGGACAGGGGGGGACGGGCAGTACTTC.

This clonotype was detected ten times or more. The V gene is TRBV12-3 or TRBV12-4, the J gene TRBJ2-7; 9 bases line up with TRBD1. The CDR3 has 14 amino acids. Germline trimming cut 10 bases from V and 5 bases from J; bases unmatched to any gene: 12. In DNA form, the CDR3 reads TGTGCCACCACCCCGACAGGGGGGAGGAACGAGCAGTACTTC. Residues: CATTPTGGRNEQYF.

This clonotype was observed at least ten times. The chain has TRBV6-6 and TRBJ2-5; the match to TRBD2 covers 8 bases. Trimming at V came to 4 bases and at J to 5 bases, leaving 6 bases not matched to a gene. Germline CDR1 is MNHNY and CDR2 is SVGAGI (reference sequence). CDR3 length: 14 amino acids. In nucleotides, the CDR3 is TGTGCCAGCAGTTCCGGGGGGGCCTGGGAGACCCAGTACTTC. Translated: CASSSGGAWETQYF.

This clonotype was observed many times. The CDR3 nucleotides read TGTGCCAGTATCTCCCGGTTGGGCTATGGCTACACCTTC. It yields the protein CASISRLGYGYTF. The V gene is TRBV19, the J gene TRBJ1-2, with no clear D. Germline loops: CDR1 LNHDA, CDR2 SQIVND (reference sequence). The V and J ends lost 7 bases and 4 bases respectively, with 13 bases between them. The length of the CDR3 is 13 residues.

This clonotype was counted ten times or more. The rearrangement links TRBV28 to TRBJ2-5; 9 nucleotides align to TRBD2. In germline, CDR1 is MDHEN, CDR2 SYDVKM. V shed 8 bases and J 2 bases; nucleotides not matched to a gene: 0. The CDR3 runs to 12 residues. The CDR3 DNA follows: TGTGCCAGCGGACTAGCGCAAGAGACCCAGTACTTC. This sequence encodes CASGLAQETQYF.

This clonotype was counted many times. This rearrangement joins TRBV12-3 or TRBV12-4 to TRBJ2-2; D is tentatively TRBD1 or TRBD2 (5 bases each). The CDR3 has 13 amino acids. Deletions cut 5 bases from V and 6 bases from J, with 10 bases between. This CDR3 is CASSGGVSGELFF. In DNA, the CDR3 is TGTGCCAGCAGTGGGGGAGTCTCCGGGGAGCTGTTTTTT.

This clonotype has ten or more counts. Relative to the germline gene, one junction end is altered; a read error may explain this. J is TRBJ2-3 and V is TRBV12-3 or TRBV12-4; D is unresolved. CDR3 length: 12 amino acids. The CDR3 sequence: CASSLAAYTQYF. The CDR3 DNA sequence: TGTGCCAGCAGCTTAGCTGCTTATACGCAGTATTTT.

Many counts were recorded for this clonotype. This chain links TRBV4-2 with TRBJ1-3, with 7 bases lining up with TRBD1. The CDR3 runs to 17 residues. The V gene's germline CDR1 is LGHNA and CDR2 YNFKEQ. V lost 4 bases and J lost 0; bases outside the gene matches: 9. For the CDR3, the DNA is TGTGCCAGCAGCCCGTTGGGACAGTCTAACTCTGGAAACACCATATATTTT. Protein product: CASSPLGQSNSGNTIYF.

Many counts were recorded for this clonotype. V is TRBV20-1 and J is TRBJ1-2; the D is unclear. Germline assignment: CDR1 DFQATT and CDR2 SNEGSKA (reference sequence). Trimming took 5 bases from V and 8 from J, leaving 6 bases between them. The CDR3 runs to 9 residues. The CDR3 loop is CSALEGYTF. The CDR3 DNA sequence: TGCAGTGCTCTCGAAGGCTACACCTTC.

This clonotype was observed at least ten times. The chain is built from TRBV5-1 and TRBJ1-1; 8 bases agree with TRBD1. The CDR3 has 15 residues. The V gene end was trimmed by 7 bases and the J gene end by 8 bases; junction bases not matched to a gene: 16. Germline CDR1 reads SGHRS; CDR2 reads YFSETQ. The CDR3 DNA follows: TGCGCCAGCTCGGGGGGGGACAGGAGCTTGGCGGAAGCTTTCTTT. Translating gives CASSGGDRSLAEAFF.